The present TCR beta chain was sequenced within a study of post-analysis software for immune sequencing data. Study-wide context: Disease courses included relapsing-remitting, secondary progressive and progressive-relapsing multiple sclerosis. Points from the study as a whole: Same-batch samples co-clustered strongly by F measure. Among roughly five TRBV segments more frequent in patients than controls were TRBV5-6, TRBV5-1 and TRBV20-1. Multiple sclerosis patients had significantly lower normalized Chao1 diversity than controls.

cDNA libraries for TCR beta contained unique molecular identifiers. Roughly 500,000 cDNA molecules were obtained per 1 to 10 million input T cells. MiXCR, applied by TCRdb to the PCR reads, yields one record per CDR3 protein. The sample has roughly 410,000 distinct CDR3 sequences, roughly 36% seen once. Remarks on this clonotype: Its antigen is currently unknown.

CDR3 length: 14 amino acids. Germline CDR1 is ENHRY and CDR2 is SYGVKD. V lost 2 bases, J lost 2 bases, and 2 bases stayed unmatched. What was sequenced was blood. V is TRBV10-3 and J is TRBJ2-7; TRBD1 matches at 8 bases. This clonotype was obtained from a girl aged 10-17 years with multiple sclerosis. CDR3 DNA: TGTGCCATCAGTGAGGGGACAGGCCCCTACGAGCAGTACTTC. This encodes CAISEGTGPYEQYF.